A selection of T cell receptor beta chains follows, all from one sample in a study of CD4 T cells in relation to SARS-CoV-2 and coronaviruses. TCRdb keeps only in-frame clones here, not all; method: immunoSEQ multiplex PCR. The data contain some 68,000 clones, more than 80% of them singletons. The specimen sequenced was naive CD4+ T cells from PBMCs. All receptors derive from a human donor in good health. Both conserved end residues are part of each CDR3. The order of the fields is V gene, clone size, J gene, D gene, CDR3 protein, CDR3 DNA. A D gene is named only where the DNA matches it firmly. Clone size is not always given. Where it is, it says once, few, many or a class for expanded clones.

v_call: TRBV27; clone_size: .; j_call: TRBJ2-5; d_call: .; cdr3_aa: CASSLMGEETQYF; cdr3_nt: TGTGCCAGCAGTTTAATGGGGGAAGAGACCCAGTACTTC
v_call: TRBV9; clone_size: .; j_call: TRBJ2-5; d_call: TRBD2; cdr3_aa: CASSSSPLAGEETQYF; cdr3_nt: TGTGCCAGCAGCTCCTCCCCACTAGCGGGAGAAGAGACCCAGTACTTC
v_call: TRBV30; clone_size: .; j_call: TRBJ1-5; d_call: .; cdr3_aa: CAWNNPGGGSNQPQHF; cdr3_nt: TGTGCCTGGAATAACCCCGGGGGCGGTAGCAATCAGCCCCAGCATTTT
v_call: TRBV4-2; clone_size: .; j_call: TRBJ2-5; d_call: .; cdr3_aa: CASSQTVSNQETQYF; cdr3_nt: TGTGCCAGCAGCCAAACCGTTAGTAACCAAGAGACCCAGTACTTC
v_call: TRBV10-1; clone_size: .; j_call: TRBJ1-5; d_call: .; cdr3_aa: CASSESTGEGNQPQHF; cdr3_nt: TGCGCCAGCAGTGAGTCGACGGGGGAGGGCAATCAGCCCCAGCATTTT
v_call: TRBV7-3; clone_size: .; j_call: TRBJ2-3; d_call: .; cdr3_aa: CASSPDSGTDTQYF; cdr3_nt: TGTGCCAGCAGCCCAGATTCCGGCACAGATACGCAGTATTTT
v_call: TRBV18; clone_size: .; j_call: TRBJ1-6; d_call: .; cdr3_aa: CASSVSVQSNNSPLHF; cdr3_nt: TGTGCCAGCTCAGTCTCGGTGCAGTCCAATAATTCACCCCTCCACTTT
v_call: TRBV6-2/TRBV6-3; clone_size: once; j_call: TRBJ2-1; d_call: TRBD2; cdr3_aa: CASSPGPIFRGGQPSHEQFF; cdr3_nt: TGTGCCAGCAGCCCAGGGCCCATTTTTCGGGGGGGCCAACCCTCCCATGAGCAGTTCTTC
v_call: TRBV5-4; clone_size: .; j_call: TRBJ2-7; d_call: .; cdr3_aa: CASSLAGRTPYEQYF; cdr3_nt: TGTGCCAGCAGCTTGGCAGGCAGGACTCCGTACGAGCAGTACTTC
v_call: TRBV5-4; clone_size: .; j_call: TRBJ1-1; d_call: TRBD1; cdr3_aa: CASSLPTGGMNTEAFF; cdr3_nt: TGTGCCAGCAGCTTACCGACAGGGGGTATGAACACTGAAGCTTTCTTT
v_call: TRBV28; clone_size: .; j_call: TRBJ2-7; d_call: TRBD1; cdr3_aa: CASSSFRDRGRMESF; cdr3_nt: TGTGCCAGCAGCAGCTTTCGGGACAGGGGGCGCATGGAGTCCTTC
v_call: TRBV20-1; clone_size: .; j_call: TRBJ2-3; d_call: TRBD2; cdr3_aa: CSASPLGLAGGPLLGTDTQYF; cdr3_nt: TGCAGTGCTAGTCCCCTCGGACTAGCGGGAGGACCCCTGCTGGGCACAGATACGCAGTATTTT
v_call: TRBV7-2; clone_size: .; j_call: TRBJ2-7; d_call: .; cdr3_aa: CASSLEGGVLNYEQYF; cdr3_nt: TGTGCCAGCAGCTTAGAAGGGGGGGTCCTAAACTACGAGCAGTACTTC
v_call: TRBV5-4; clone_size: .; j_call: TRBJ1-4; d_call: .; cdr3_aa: CASSPGGTAEKLFF; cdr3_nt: TGTGCCAGCAGCCCCGGGGGAACGGCTGAAAAACTGTTTTTT
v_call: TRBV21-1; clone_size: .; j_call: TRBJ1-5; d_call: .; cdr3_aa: CASSLRRLSNQPQHF; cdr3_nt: TGTGCCAGCAGCCTTAGACGGTTGAGCAATCAGCCCCAGCATTTT